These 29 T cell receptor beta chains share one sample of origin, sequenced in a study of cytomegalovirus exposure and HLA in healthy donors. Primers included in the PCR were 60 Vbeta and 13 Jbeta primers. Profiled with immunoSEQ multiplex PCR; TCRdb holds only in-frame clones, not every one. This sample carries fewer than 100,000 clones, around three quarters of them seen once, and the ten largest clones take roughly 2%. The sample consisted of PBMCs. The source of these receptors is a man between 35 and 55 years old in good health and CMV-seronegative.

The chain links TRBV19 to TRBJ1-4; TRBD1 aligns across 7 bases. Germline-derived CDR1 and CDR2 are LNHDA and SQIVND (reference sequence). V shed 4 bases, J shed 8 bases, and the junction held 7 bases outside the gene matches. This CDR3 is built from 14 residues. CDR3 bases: TGTGCCAGTAGTACCAGACAGGGAAGGGAAAAACTGTTTTTT. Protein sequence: CASSTRQGREKLFF.

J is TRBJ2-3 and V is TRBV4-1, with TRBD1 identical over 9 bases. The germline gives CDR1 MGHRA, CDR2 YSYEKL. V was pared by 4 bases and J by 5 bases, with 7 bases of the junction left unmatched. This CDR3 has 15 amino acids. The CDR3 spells CASSRGPTGGDTQYF. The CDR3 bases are TGCGCCAGCAGCCGAGGACCGACAGGGGGAGATACGCAGTATTTT.

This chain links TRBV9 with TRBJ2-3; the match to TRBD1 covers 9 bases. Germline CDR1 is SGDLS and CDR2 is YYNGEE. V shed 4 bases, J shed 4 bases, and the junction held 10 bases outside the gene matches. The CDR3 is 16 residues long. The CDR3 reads CASSQVPGQGPDTQYF. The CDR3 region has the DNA TGTGCCAGCAGCCAAGTCCCGGGACAGGGACCAGATACGCAGTATTTT. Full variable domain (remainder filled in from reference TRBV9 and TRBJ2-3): DSGVTQTPKHLITATGQRVTLRCSPRSGDLSVYWYQQSLDQGLQFLIQYYNGEERAKGNILERFSAQQFPDLHSELNLSSLELGDSALYFCASSQVPGQGPDTQYFGPGTRLTVL.

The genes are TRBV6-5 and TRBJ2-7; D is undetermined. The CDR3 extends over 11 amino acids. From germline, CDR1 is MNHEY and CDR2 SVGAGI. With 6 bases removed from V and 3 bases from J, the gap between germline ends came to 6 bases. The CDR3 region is CASSSDYEQYF. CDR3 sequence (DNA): TGTGCCAGCAGCTCAGACTACGAGCAGTACTTC.

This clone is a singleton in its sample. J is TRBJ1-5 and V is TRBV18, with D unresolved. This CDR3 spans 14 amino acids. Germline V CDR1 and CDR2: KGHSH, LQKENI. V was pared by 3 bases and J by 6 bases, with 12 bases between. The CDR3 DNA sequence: TGTGCCAGCTCACCCCGACGGGGAAGTCAGCCCCAGCATTTT. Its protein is CASSPRRGSQPQHF.

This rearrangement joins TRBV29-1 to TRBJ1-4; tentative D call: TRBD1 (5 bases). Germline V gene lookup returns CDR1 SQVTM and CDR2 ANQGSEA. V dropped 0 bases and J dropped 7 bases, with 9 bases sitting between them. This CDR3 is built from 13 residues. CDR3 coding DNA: TGCAGCGTTGAAGATACCCAGGGTGAAAAACTGTTTTTT. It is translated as CSVEDTQGEKLFF.

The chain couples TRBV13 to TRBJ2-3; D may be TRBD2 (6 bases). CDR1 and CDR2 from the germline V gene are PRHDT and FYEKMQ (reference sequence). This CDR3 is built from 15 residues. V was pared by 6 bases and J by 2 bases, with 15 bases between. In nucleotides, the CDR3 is TGTGCCAGCAGTCTGGGGGGATCCTTCACAGATACGCAGTATTTT. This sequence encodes CASSLGGSFTDTQYF. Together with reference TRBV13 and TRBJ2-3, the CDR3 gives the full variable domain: AAGVIQSPRHLIKEKRETATLKCYPIPRHDTVYWYQQGPGQDPQFLISFYEKMQSDKGSIPDRFSAQQFSDYHSELNMSSLELGDSALYFCASSLGGSFTDTQYFGPGTRLTVL.

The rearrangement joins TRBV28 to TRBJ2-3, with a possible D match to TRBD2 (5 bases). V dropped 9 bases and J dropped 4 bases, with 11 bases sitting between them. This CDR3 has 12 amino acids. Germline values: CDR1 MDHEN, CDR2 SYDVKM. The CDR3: CASRLGADTQYF. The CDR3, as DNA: TGTGCCAGTCGACTCGGGGCAGATACGCAGTATTTT.

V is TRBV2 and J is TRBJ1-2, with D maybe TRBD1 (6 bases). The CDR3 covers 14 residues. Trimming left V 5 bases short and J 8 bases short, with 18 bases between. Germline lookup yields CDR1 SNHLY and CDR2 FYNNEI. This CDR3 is CASSPEWDIRGYTF. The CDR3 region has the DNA TGTGCCAGCAGTCCCGAGTGGGACATACGGGGCTACACCTTC.

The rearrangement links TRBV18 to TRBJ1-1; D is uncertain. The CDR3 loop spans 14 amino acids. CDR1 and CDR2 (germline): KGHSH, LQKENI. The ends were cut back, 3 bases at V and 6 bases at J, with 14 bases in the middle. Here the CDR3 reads CASSPNSISAEAFF. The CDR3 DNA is TGTGCCAGCTCACCCAACAGCATTTCCGCTGAAGCTTTCTTT.

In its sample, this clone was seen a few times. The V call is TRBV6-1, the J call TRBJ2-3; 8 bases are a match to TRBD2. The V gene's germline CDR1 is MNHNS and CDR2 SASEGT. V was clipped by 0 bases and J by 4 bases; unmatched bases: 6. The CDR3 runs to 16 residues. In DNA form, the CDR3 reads TGTGCCAGCAGTGAAGCGCACGGGGGGGCCCCAGATACGCAGTATTTT. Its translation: CASSEAHGGAPDTQYF.

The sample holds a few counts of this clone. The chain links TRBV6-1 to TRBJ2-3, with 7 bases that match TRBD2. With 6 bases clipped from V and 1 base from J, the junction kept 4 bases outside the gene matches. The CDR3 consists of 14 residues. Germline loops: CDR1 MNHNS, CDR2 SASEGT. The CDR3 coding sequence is TGTGCCAGCAGAGCGGGACTACGCACAGATACGCAGTATTTT. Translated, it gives CASRAGLRTDTQYF.

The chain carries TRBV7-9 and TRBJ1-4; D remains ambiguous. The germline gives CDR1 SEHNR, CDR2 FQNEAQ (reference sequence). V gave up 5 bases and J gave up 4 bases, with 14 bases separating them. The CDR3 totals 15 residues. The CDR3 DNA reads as TGTGCCAGCAGCCACAGACCAGTCCATAATGAAAAACTGTTTTTT. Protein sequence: CASSHRPVHNEKLFF.

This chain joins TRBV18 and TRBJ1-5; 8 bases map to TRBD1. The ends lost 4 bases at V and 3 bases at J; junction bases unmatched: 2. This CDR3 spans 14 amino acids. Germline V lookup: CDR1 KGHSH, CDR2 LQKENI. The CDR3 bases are TGTGCCAGCTCACGGGACAGGCACAATCAGCCCCAGCATTTT. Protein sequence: CASSRDRHNQPQHF.

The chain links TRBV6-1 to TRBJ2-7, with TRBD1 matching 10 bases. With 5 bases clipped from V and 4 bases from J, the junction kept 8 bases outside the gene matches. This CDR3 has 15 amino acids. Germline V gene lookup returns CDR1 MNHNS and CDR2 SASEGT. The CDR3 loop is CASSQTGGVWYEQYF. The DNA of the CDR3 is TGTGCCAGCAGTCAGACAGGGGGCGTTTGGTACGAGCAGTACTTC.

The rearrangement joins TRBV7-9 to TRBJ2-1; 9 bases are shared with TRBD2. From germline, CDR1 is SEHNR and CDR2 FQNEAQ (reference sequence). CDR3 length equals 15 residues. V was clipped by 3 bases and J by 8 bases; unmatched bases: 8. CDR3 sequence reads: CASSFSGGGADEQFF. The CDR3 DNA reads TGTGCCAGCAGCTTTAGCGGGGGTGGGGCTGATGAGCAGTTCTTC.

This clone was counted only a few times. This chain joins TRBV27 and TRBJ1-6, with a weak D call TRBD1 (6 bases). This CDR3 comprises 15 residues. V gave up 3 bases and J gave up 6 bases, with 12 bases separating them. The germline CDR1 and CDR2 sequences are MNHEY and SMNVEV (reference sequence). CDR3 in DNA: TGTGCCAGCAGTTTGGACAGCCTAACTAATTCACCCCTCCACTTT. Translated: CASSLDSLTNSPLHF.

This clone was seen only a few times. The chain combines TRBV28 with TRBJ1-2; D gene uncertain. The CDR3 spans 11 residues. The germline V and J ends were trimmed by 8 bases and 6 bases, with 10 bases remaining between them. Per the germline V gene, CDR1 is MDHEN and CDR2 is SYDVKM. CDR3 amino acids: CASRGLNGYTF. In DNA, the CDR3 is TGTGCCAGCCGAGGTCTGAATGGCTACACCTTC.

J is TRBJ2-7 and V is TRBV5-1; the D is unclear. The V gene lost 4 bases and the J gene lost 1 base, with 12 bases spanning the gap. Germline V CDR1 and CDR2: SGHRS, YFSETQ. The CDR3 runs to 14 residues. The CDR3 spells CASSPSLGSYEQYF. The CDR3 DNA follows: TGCGCCAGCAGCCCCAGCCTCGGGTCCTACGAGCAGTACTTC.

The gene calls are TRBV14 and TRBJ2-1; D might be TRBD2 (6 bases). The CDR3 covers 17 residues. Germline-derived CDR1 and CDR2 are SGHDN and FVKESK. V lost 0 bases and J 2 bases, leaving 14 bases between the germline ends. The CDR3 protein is CASSQDGVGGPYNEQFF. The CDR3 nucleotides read TGTGCCAGCAGCCAAGATGGGGTGGGGGGTCCCTACAATGAGCAGTTCTTC.

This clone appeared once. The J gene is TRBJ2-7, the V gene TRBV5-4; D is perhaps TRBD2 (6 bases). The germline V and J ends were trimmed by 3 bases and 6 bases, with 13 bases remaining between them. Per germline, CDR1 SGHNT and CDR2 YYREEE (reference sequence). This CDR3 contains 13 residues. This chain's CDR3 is CASSSARDSEQYF. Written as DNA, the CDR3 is TGTGCCAGCAGCTCCGCCCGGGACTCCGAGCAGTACTTC.

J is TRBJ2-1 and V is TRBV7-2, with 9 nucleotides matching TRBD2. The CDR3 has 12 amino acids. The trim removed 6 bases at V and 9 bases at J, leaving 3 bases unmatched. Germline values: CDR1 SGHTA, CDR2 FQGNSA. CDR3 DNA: TGTGCCAGCAGGGTAGCGGGAGCTGAGCAGTTCTTC. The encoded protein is CASRVAGAEQFF. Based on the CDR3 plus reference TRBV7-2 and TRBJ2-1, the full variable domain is GAGVSQSPSNKVTEKGKDVELRCDPISGHTALYWYRQSLGQGLEFLIYFQGNSAPDKSGLPSDRFSAERTGGSVSTLTIQRTQQEDSAVYLCASRVAGAEQFFGPGTRLTVL.

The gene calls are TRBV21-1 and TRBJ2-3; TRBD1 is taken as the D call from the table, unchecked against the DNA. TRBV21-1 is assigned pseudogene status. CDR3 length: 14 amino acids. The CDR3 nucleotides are TGTGCCAGCAGCAGGGCACAGCCGTCGGATACGCAGTATTTT. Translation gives CASSRAQPSDTQYF.

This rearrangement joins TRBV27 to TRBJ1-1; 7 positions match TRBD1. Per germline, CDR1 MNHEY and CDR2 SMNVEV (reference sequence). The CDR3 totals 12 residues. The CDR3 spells CAVQGKGTEAFF. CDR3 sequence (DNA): TGTGCAGTACAGGGGAAGGGCACTGAAGCTTTCTTT.

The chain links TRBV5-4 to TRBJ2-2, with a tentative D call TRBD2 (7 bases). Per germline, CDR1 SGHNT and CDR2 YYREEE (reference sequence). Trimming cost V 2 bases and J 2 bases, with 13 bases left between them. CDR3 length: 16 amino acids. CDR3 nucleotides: TGTGCCAGCAGCTTAAGGGGGGGCCGAAACACCGGGGAGCTGTTTTTT. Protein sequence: CASSLRGGRNTGELFF.

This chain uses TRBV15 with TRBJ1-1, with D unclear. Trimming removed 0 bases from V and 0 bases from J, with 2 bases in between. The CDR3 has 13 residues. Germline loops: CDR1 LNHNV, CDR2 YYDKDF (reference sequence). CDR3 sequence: CATSRDLNTEAFF. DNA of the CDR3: TGTGCCACCAGCAGAGACTTGAACACTGAAGCTTTCTTT. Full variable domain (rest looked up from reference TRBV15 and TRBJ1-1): DAMVIQNPRYQVTQFGKPVTLSCSQTLNHNVMYWYQQKSSQAPKLLFHYYDKDFNNEADTPDNFQSRRPNTSFCFLDIRSPGLGDTAMYLCATSRDLNTEAFFGQGTRLTVV.

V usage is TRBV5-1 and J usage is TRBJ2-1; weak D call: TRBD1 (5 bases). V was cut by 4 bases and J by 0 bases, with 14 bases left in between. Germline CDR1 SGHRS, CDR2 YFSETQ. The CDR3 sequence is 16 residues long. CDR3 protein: CASSLVGQGSYNEQFF. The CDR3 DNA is TGCGCCAGCAGCCTTGTAGGTCAGGGCTCCTACAATGAGCAGTTCTTC.

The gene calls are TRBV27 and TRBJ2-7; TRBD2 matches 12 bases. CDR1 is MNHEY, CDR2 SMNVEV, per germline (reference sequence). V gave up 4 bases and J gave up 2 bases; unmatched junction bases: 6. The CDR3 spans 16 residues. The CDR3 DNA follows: TGTGCCAGCAGTTCGCCGGGACTAGCGGGTCCCTACGAGCAGTACTTC. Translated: CASSSPGLAGPYEQYF.

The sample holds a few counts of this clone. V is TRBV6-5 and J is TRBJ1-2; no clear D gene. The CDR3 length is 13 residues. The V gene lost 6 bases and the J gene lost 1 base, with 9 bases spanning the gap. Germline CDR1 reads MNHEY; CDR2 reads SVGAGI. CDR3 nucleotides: TGTGCCAGCAGCCGGAGCAGTAACTATGGCTACACCTTC. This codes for CASSRSSNYGYTF.